These T cell receptor beta chains were read from a single sample in a study of shared clonotypes between healthy human individuals. The repertoire was sequenced with immunoSEQ multiplex PCR; TCRdb's copy has only in-frame clones and lacks some. The sample shows millions of clones, 85% to 95% of them seen only once. Sequencing was carried out using naive CD4+ T cells sorted from blood. Receptors originate from a man younger than 35 in good health. Both conserved end residues are part of each CDR3. A D gene is named only where the DNA matches it firmly. Expanded clones get a size class; other rows say once, few or many, or leave the size out.

clone_size: .
v_call: TRBV4-3
j_call: TRBJ1-2
d_call: .
cdr3_nt: TGCGCCAGCAGCCAAGATCTCACTGGGGACGGCTATGGCTACACCTTC
cdr3_aa: CASSQDLTGDGYGYTF

clone_size: many
v_call: TRBV7-2
j_call: TRBJ2-7
d_call: .
cdr3_nt: TGTGCCAGCAGCTCGAGTAATTGGTACGAGCAGTACTTC
cdr3_aa: CASSSSNWYEQYF

clone_size: .
v_call: TRBV6-1
j_call: TRBJ1-2
d_call: .
cdr3_nt: TGTGCCAGCAGTGAAGGTGTAAGGGGCTATGGCTACACCTTC
cdr3_aa: CASSEGVRGYGYTF

clone_size: .
v_call: TRBV30
j_call: TRBJ1-3
d_call: .
cdr3_nt: TGTGCCTTCGACATCTCTGGAAACACCATATATTTT
cdr3_aa: CAFDISGNTIYF

clone_size: .
v_call: TRBV18
j_call: TRBJ1-2
d_call: .
cdr3_nt: TGTGCCAGCTCCCTCCCGACAGAGAACTATGGCTACACCTTC
cdr3_aa: CASSLPTENYGYTF

clone_size: .
v_call: TRBV28
j_call: TRBJ1-6
d_call: .
cdr3_nt: TGTGCCAGCAGTTCAGGGATTACAAATTCACCCCTCCACTTT
cdr3_aa: CASSSGITNSPLHF

clone_size: .
v_call: TRBV6-5
j_call: TRBJ1-1
d_call: TRBD1
cdr3_nt: TGTGCCAGCAGCAACAGGGGGCCTGACACTGAAGCTTTCTTT
cdr3_aa: CASSNRGPDTEAFF

clone_size: .
v_call: TRBV30
j_call: TRBJ1-6
d_call: TRBD1
cdr3_nt: TGTGCCTGGAGAAGGGACAGACTCTCACCCCTCCACTTT
cdr3_aa: CAWRRDRLSPLHF

clone_size: .
v_call: TRBV14
j_call: TRBJ2-1
d_call: TRBD2
cdr3_nt: TGTGCCAGCAGCCAGCTGGGAGTAGCGGGAGTGAGTGAGCAGTTCTTC
cdr3_aa: CASSQLGVAGVSEQFF

clone_size: .
v_call: TRBV5-3
j_call: TRBJ2-5
d_call: .
cdr3_nt: TGTGCCAGAAGCTTGGCGACCCAGAGCCAAGAGACCCAGTACTTC
cdr3_aa: CARSLATQSQETQYF

clone_size: .
v_call: TRBV15
j_call: TRBJ2-2
d_call: TRBD2
cdr3_nt: TGTGCCACCAGCAGGTCCGGGACTAGCGGGAGGACAGGAGCCGGGGAGCTGTTTTTT
cdr3_aa: CATSRSGTSGRTGAGELFF

clone_size: .
v_call: TRBV28
j_call: TRBJ1-2
d_call: .
cdr3_nt: TGTGCCAGCCATATGGGTGGACCATATGGCTACACCTTC
cdr3_aa: CASHMGGPYGYTF

clone_size: .
v_call: TRBV11-2
j_call: TRBJ2-3
d_call: TRBD2
cdr3_nt: TGTGCCAGCAGCCCAGGACTAGCGGGAACAGATACGCAGTATTTT
cdr3_aa: CASSPGLAGTDTQYF

clone_size: .
v_call: TRBV11-2
j_call: TRBJ2-7
d_call: .
cdr3_nt: TGTGCCAGCAGCTTAGATAGAGAATACGAGCAGTACTTC
cdr3_aa: CASSLDREYEQYF

clone_size: once
v_call: TRBV25-1
j_call: TRBJ1-6
d_call: .
cdr3_nt: TGTGCCAGCAGTGAACCAGCGGGGGTTTCACCCCTCCACTTT
cdr3_aa: CASSEPAGVSPLHF

clone_size: .
v_call: TRBV2
j_call: TRBJ1-4
d_call: .
cdr3_nt: TGTGCCAGCAGTGAGGGGCAACTCGTAAAACTGTTTTTT
cdr3_aa: CASSEGQLVKLFF

clone_size: .
v_call: TRBV5-4
j_call: TRBJ2-3
d_call: TRBD2
cdr3_nt: TGTGCCAGCAGCTTGGGGACTAGCGGGGCTAGCACAGATACGCAGTATTTT
cdr3_aa: CASSLGTSGASTDTQYF

clone_size: .
v_call: TRBV6-4
j_call: TRBJ1-5
d_call: .
cdr3_nt: TGTGCCAGCAGTTCCCGCGTGAATCAGCCCCAGCATTTT
cdr3_aa: CASSSRVNQPQHF

clone_size: .
v_call: TRBV28
j_call: TRBJ2-7
d_call: TRBD1
cdr3_nt: TGTGCCAGCAGTCAGACAGGGGTAGAAGGTGAGCAGTACTTC
cdr3_aa: CASSQTGVEGEQYF

clone_size: .
v_call: TRBV9
j_call: TRBJ1-4
d_call: TRBD1
cdr3_nt: TGTGCCAGCAGCGACCGGACAGGACGGCTGTTTTTT
cdr3_aa: CASSDRTGRLFF

clone_size: .
v_call: TRBV14
j_call: TRBJ2-7
d_call: .
cdr3_nt: TGTGCCAGCAGCCATTCCACCTACGAGCAGTACTTC
cdr3_aa: CASSHSTYEQYF

clone_size: .
v_call: TRBV30
j_call: TRBJ2-2
d_call: TRBD2
cdr3_nt: TGTGCCTGGAGTTCGACTCGGACTAGCGGGAGGGCGAACACCGGGGAGCTGTTTTTT
cdr3_aa: CAWSSTRTSGRANTGELFF

clone_size: .
v_call: TRBV28
j_call: TRBJ2-2
d_call: .
cdr3_nt: TGTGCCAGCATCGTAACCGGGGAGCTGTTTTTT
cdr3_aa: CASIVTGELFF

clone_size: .
v_call: TRBV10-3
j_call: TRBJ2-7
d_call: .
cdr3_nt: TGTGCCATCAGTGAGATCGGGACTGGTTCGGAGCAGTACTTC
cdr3_aa: CAISEIGTGSEQYF

clone_size: .
v_call: TRBV5-1
j_call: TRBJ2-5
d_call: .
cdr3_nt: TGCGCCAGCAGCTTGAGTCTGCTGGGAAAGACCCAGTACTTC
cdr3_aa: CASSLSLLGKTQYF

clone_size: .
v_call: TRBV6-5
j_call: TRBJ1-2
d_call: .
cdr3_nt: TGTGCCAGCAGTTATACGCCTGGGGCAGCGGATGGCTACACCTTC
cdr3_aa: CASSYTPGAADGYTF

clone_size: .
v_call: TRBV6-5
j_call: TRBJ2-1
d_call: .
cdr3_nt: TGTGCCAGCAGTTATTCGAGGCTGAGTAAAAATGAGCAGTTCTTC
cdr3_aa: CASSYSRLSKNEQFF

clone_size: .
v_call: TRBV4-1
j_call: TRBJ2-3
d_call: TRBD2
cdr3_nt: TGCGCCAGCAGCCAAGGGAGCTTAGGACTAGCTAACACAGATACGCAGTATTTT
cdr3_aa: CASSQGSLGLANTDTQYF

clone_size: .
v_call: TRBV18
j_call: TRBJ2-7
d_call: TRBD2
cdr3_nt: TGTGCCAGCTCACCACGGGCGGGAGGGACGATCTACGAGCAGTACTTC
cdr3_aa: CASSPRAGGTIYEQYF

clone_size: .
v_call: TRBV6-5
j_call: TRBJ1-1
d_call: .
cdr3_nt: TGTGCCAGCAGTCGAACAGGAAAAGGGAACACTGAAGCTTTCTTT
cdr3_aa: CASSRTGKGNTEAFF

clone_size: .
v_call: TRBV7-9
j_call: TRBJ1-4
d_call: .
cdr3_nt: TGTGCCAGCAGCCTAGGACGAAACGAAAAACTGTTTTTT
cdr3_aa: CASSLGRNEKLFF

clone_size: .
v_call: TRBV6-1
j_call: TRBJ1-5
d_call: TRBD1
cdr3_nt: TGTGCCAGCACCGCGACAGGGTGGAGGGATCAGCCCCAGCATTTT
cdr3_aa: CASTATGWRDQPQHF

clone_size: .
v_call: TRBV5-6
j_call: TRBJ2-5
d_call: .
cdr3_nt: TGTGCCAGCAGCTTGGTTTTGGAGACCCAGTACTTC
cdr3_aa: CASSLVLETQYF

clone_size: .
v_call: TRBV28
j_call: TRBJ2-7
d_call: .
cdr3_nt: TGTGCCAGCCATAGGGGACGGGGCGAGCAGTACTTC
cdr3_aa: CASHRGRGEQYF

clone_size: .
v_call: TRBV2
j_call: TRBJ1-5
d_call: .
cdr3_nt: TGTGCCAGCAGTGAAGGGCAGGTTAACAATCAGCCCCAGCATTTT
cdr3_aa: CASSEGQVNNQPQHF

clone_size: .
v_call: TRBV19
j_call: TRBJ2-5
d_call: .
cdr3_nt: TGTGCCAGTAGTCTCCTTGCCCAAGAGACCCAGTACTTC
cdr3_aa: CASSLLAQETQYF

clone_size: .
v_call: TRBV25-1
j_call: TRBJ2-5
d_call: .
cdr3_nt: TGTGCCAGCAGTGGGGGAGAGACCCAGTACTTC
cdr3_aa: CASSGGETQYF

clone_size: .
v_call: TRBV10-3
j_call: TRBJ2-1
d_call: .
cdr3_nt: TGTGCCATCAGTTCCTACCAGCGCGGTGAGCAGTTCTTC
cdr3_aa: CAISSYQRGEQFF

clone_size: .
v_call: TRBV9
j_call: TRBJ2-5
d_call: .
cdr3_nt: TGTGCCAGCAGCGCAGGGATTGCGGAGACCCAGTACTTC
cdr3_aa: CASSAGIAETQYF

clone_size: .
v_call: TRBV6-5
j_call: TRBJ1-1
d_call: .
cdr3_nt: TGTGCCAGCAGTAATTCCCTGGGGGTCTCTGAAGCTTTCTTT
cdr3_aa: CASSNSLGVSEAFF

clone_size: .
v_call: TRBV6-5
j_call: TRBJ2-2
d_call: .
cdr3_nt: TGTGCCAGCAGTTCCTCAGGGGGACTCTTCGGGGAGCTGTTTTTT
cdr3_aa: CASSSSGGLFGELFF

clone_size: .
v_call: TRBV19
j_call: TRBJ2-5
d_call: TRBD1
cdr3_nt: TGTGCCAGTAGTATATCCGGGACAGGGGCCACCCAAGAGACCCAGTACTTC
cdr3_aa: CASSISGTGATQETQYF

clone_size: .
v_call: TRBV7-9
j_call: TRBJ2-1
d_call: .
cdr3_nt: TGTGCCAGCAGCTTAGATAACTCCTACAATGAGCAGTTCTTC
cdr3_aa: CASSLDNSYNEQFF

clone_size: .
v_call: TRBV9
j_call: TRBJ2-1
d_call: TRBD2
cdr3_nt: TGTGCCAGCAGCGTAGTTGGAGCGGGAGAGCAGTTCTTC
cdr3_aa: CASSVVGAGEQFF

clone_size: .
v_call: TRBV9
j_call: TRBJ1-4
d_call: TRBD1
cdr3_nt: TGTGCCAGCAGCAGCCGGGACAGGGTTGAAAAACTGTTTTTT
cdr3_aa: CASSSRDRVEKLFF

clone_size: .
v_call: TRBV9
j_call: TRBJ1-3
d_call: TRBD1
cdr3_nt: TGTGCCAGCAGCGTAGCGGGACAGGTGGAAAACACCATATATTTT
cdr3_aa: CASSVAGQVENTIYF

clone_size: .
v_call: TRBV6-5
j_call: TRBJ2-7
d_call: .
cdr3_nt: TGTGCCGTACAGTCCTCCTACGAGCAGTACTTC
cdr3_aa: CAVQSSYEQYF

clone_size: few
v_call: TRBV11-2
j_call: TRBJ2-3
d_call: TRBD1
cdr3_nt: TGTGCCAGCAGCTGGGCCAGGGGGCTCGGCACAGATACGCAGTATTTT
cdr3_aa: CASSWARGLGTDTQYF

clone_size: .
v_call: TRBV30
j_call: TRBJ1-5
d_call: .
cdr3_nt: TGTGCCTGGAGGGGTCAGGAAAATCAGCCCCAGCATTTT
cdr3_aa: CAWRGQENQPQHF

clone_size: .
v_call: TRBV4-2
j_call: TRBJ1-4
d_call: .
cdr3_nt: TGTGCCAGCAGCCAAGAAACCGTCGATAATGAAAAACTGTTTTTT
cdr3_aa: CASSQETVDNEKLFF

clone_size: .
v_call: TRBV10-3
j_call: TRBJ1-1
d_call: TRBD1
cdr3_nt: TGTGCCATCACTCAGACAGGGGGCACTGAAGCTTTCTTT
cdr3_aa: CAITQTGGTEAFF

clone_size: .
v_call: TRBV6-6
j_call: TRBJ2-7
d_call: .
cdr3_nt: TGTGCCAGCAGTTCATTGAGCGGAACCTACGAGCAGTACTTC
cdr3_aa: CASSSLSGTYEQYF

clone_size: .
v_call: TRBV10-3
j_call: TRBJ1-2
d_call: .
cdr3_nt: TGTGCCATCAGCGCTGGGGGAGAGGTCTATGGCTACACCTTC
cdr3_aa: CAISAGGEVYGYTF

clone_size: .
v_call: TRBV7-2
j_call: TRBJ2-1
d_call: TRBD2
cdr3_nt: TGTGCCAGCAGCCAGACGACTAGCGGGAGCCGCGAGCAGTTCTTC
cdr3_aa: CASSQTTSGSREQFF

clone_size: .
v_call: TRBV5-8
j_call: TRBJ1-5
d_call: .
cdr3_nt: TGTGCCAGCACATTCGAACGGCAGCCTTTCAATCAGCCCCAGCATTTT
cdr3_aa: CASTFERQPFNQPQHF